One and the same sample provided the 27 T cell receptor beta chains below, sequenced in a study of breast tumors, draining lymph nodes, adjacent tissues. From the multiplex PCR reads, TCRdb called clonotypes with MiXCR, one entry per CDR3 protein. The table includes roughly 110,000 distinct CDR3 sequences, roughly 33% detected once. Samples came from axillary lymph nodes draining the breast cancer. The sample comprised axillary lymph node tissue. The receptors were sampled from a female donor with breast cancer. Some clones in this sample may be carry-over from other donors' samples.

This clonotype was seen many times. The chain has TRBV6-6 and TRBJ2-1, with D possibly matching TRBD1 (5 bases). CDR3 length: 14 residues. V lost 6 bases and J lost 7, with 16 bases in between. Germline V CDR1 and CDR2: MNHNY, SVGAGI (reference sequence). DNA for the CDR3: TGTGCCAGCAGCCTCGGACAACCTGGTAATGAGCAGTTCTTC. Amino acid sequence: CASSLGQPGNEQFF.

This rearrangement joins TRBV6-2 or TRBV6-3 to TRBJ2-6, with TRBD2 matching 9 bases. Germline CDR1 and CDR2: MNHEY and SVGEGT. This CDR3 spans 15 amino acids. V lost 6 bases, J lost 3 bases, and 3 bases stayed unmatched. The CDR3 DNA is TGTGCCAGCAGGGCGGGGGGGCATGGGGCCAACGTCCTGACTTTC. As protein: CASRAGGHGANVLTF.

This clonotype has a count of ten or more. The V and J genes are TRBV27 and TRBJ2-6, with 7 positions matching TRBD1. Trimming removed 4 bases from V and 8 bases from J; junction bases left unmatched: 8. This CDR3 region has 15 residues. In germline, CDR1 is MNHEY, CDR2 SMNVEV (reference sequence). This CDR3 reads CASSSLWDSPNVLTF. The CDR3 nucleotides are TGTGCCAGCAGTTCCCTCTGGGACAGCCCCAACGTCCTGACTTTC. Filled out from reference TRBV27 and TRBJ2-6, the complete variable domain reads EAQVTQNPRYLITVTGKKLTVTCSQNMNHEYMSWYRQDPGLGLRQIYYSMNVEVTDKGDVPEGYKVSRKEKRNFPLILESPSPNQTSLYFCASSSLWDSPNVLTFGAGSRLTVL.

The sample holds many counts of this clonotype. This sequence joins TRBV11-2 and TRBJ2-1; TRBD2 aligns across 11 bases. Trimming took 0 bases from V and 13 from J; bases not matched to a gene: 5. CDR1 SGHAT and CDR2 FQNNGV come from the germline V gene. CDR3 length: 14 residues. The CDR3 nucleotides are TGTGCCAGCAGCTTAGACCCCCTAGCGGGGGGCCAGTTCTTC. Translation: CASSLDPLAGGQFF.

This clonotype appeared many times. The gene calls are TRBV2 and TRBJ1-5, with D unresolved. Germline V CDR1 and CDR2: SNHLY, FYNNEI. V lost 6 bases and J lost 2, with 11 bases in between. This CDR3 has 14 residues. This CDR3 reads CASRAQTRNQPQHF. The DNA of the CDR3 is TGTGCCAGCAGGGCCCAGACCCGCAATCAGCCCCAGCATTTT.

This clonotype was detected only once. No conserved phenylalanine or tryptophan ends this CDR3, so it is likely a read error. The chain uses TRBV12-3 or TRBV12-4 and TRBJ2-7; no clear D. The CDR3 contains 15 residues. V was shortened by 1 base and J by 0 bases, with 10 bases between the two germline ends. CDR3 DNA sequence: TGTGCCAGCAGTTTAGAGGACCGTGCCTCCTACGAGCAGTACTGT. Translating gives CASSLEDRASYEQYC.

This clonotype showed up many times. J is TRBJ2-3 and V is TRBV4-1; TRBD1 agrees at 8 bases. Unmatched junction bases numbered 9, after V lost 2 bases and J lost 2 bases. This CDR3 spans 17 amino acids. Germline-derived CDR1 and CDR2 are MGHRA and YSYEKL. DNA for the CDR3: TGCGCCAGCAGCCAACGGACAGGGACCCCCTACACAGATACGCAGTATTTT. Its translation is CASSQRTGTPYTDTQYF.

At least ten counts were recorded for this clonotype. The chain uses TRBV29-1 and TRBJ2-7; D not certain. V was cut by 4 bases and J by 2 bases, with 9 bases left in between. CDR3 length: 12 amino acids. Germline loops: CDR1 SQVTM, CDR2 ANQGSEA. DNA of the CDR3: TGCAGCGTTGTGACGGAAACCTACGAGCAGTACTTC. Translated: CSVVTETYEQYF.

This clonotype came up many times. The chain combines TRBV19 with TRBJ1-5, with D tentatively TRBD1 (6 bases). Per the germline V gene, CDR1 is LNHDA and CDR2 is SQIVND (reference sequence). The CDR3 has 17 residues. V was trimmed by 4 bases and J by 7 bases, leaving 23 bases between them. The CDR3 spells CASSSGLPGHSTQPQHF. The CDR3 DNA follows: TGTGCCAGTAGTAGCGGACTTCCGGGACATAGTACCCAGCCCCAGCATTTT.

This clonotype was counted ten times or more. V is TRBV12-3 or TRBV12-4 and J is TRBJ2-2, with TRBD2 matching over 13 bases. CDR3 length: 16 amino acids. Germline trimming cut 5 bases from V and 3 bases from J; bases unmatched to any gene: 3. In DNA form, the CDR3 reads TGTGCCAGCAGTGGACTAGCGGGAGCTTACACCGGGGAGCTGTTTTTT. It encodes CASSGLAGAYTGELFF.

This clonotype has more than one count but fewer than ten. A much larger clone differs by one base, so this may be a read error. The chain links TRBV20-1 to TRBJ1-2; tentative D call: TRBD1 (5 bases). This CDR3 spans 12 amino acids. The germline V gene has CDR1 DFQATT and CDR2 SNEGSKA (reference sequence). CDR3 bases: TGCAGTGCTAGACGGAGAGGGGTCGGCTCCGCCTTC. This encodes CSARRRGVGSAF.

Turning to this clonotype: A much larger clone lies a single base off, so this may be a read error. This chain's CDR3 is CIPESGNLYTEQFF. CDR3 sequence (DNA): TGCATCCCTGAATCCGGGAATCTCTACACTGAGCAGTTCTTC. The chain employs TRBV20-1 and TRBJ2-1; perhaps TRBD2 as D (5 bases). This CDR3 spans 14 amino acids. The V gene's germline CDR1 is DFQATT and CDR2 SNEGSKA (reference sequence).

This clonotype was observed at least ten times. A much larger clonotype is one base distant, so this may be a read error. The rearrangement uses TRBV20-1 and TRBJ1-6, with D possibly being TRBD1 (6 bases). The germline V gene has CDR1 DFQATT and CDR2 SNEGSKA (reference sequence). V dropped 0 bases and J dropped 9 bases, with 15 bases sitting between them. CDR3 length: 15 amino acids. CDR3 amino acids: CSARDWGHTTSPLHF. CDR3 nucleotides: TGCAGTGCTAGAGATTGGGGACACACGACTTCACCCCTCCACTTT.

This clonotype was seen many times. The chain is built from TRBV4-2 and TRBJ2-1; weak D call: TRBD2 (6 bases). Germline lookup yields CDR1 LGHNA and CDR2 YNFKEQ. V lost 1 base to trimming and J lost 3 bases, with 16 bases between them. The CDR3 consists of 17 residues. This CDR3 reads CASSQGVGRGDYNEQFF. CDR3 nucleotide sequence: TGTGCCAGCAGCCAAGGGGTTGGTCGCGGGGACTACAATGAGCAGTTCTTC.

Turning to this clonotype: This may come from a read error, since a much larger clone is one base off. The chain links TRBV27 to TRBJ1-4; D is unclear. The ends were cut back, 2 bases at V and 8 bases at J, with 18 bases in the middle. Germline CDR1 is MNHEY and CDR2 is SMNVEV (reference sequence). CDR3 length: 16 residues. This CDR3 reads CASSLTWDVSGEKLFF. CDR3 DNA sequence: TGTGCCAGCAGTTTAACTTGGGATGTCTCGGGCGAAAAACTGTTTTTT.

At least ten counts were recorded for this clonotype. The CDR3 loop is CASSESRFSGNTIYF. The DNA of the CDR3 is TGTGCCAGCAGTGAAAGCAGGTTCTCTGGAAACACCATATATTTT. The chain recombines TRBV6-1 with TRBJ1-3, with D unresolved. V was clipped by 2 bases and J by 0 bases, with 8 bases between them. Germline CDR1 MNHNS, CDR2 SASEGT. This CDR3 has 15 residues.

In nucleotides, the CDR3 is TGTGCCAGCAGCCCCAGGGGTTTGGACACTGAAGCTTTCTTT. This encodes CASSPRGLDTEAFF. The chain combines TRBV7-9 with TRBJ1-1; weak D call: TRBD1 (6 bases). V shed 5 bases and J shed 3 bases, with 13 bases lying between them. The germline V gene encodes CDR1 SEHNR and CDR2 FQNEAQ (reference sequence). This CDR3 has 14 amino acids.

This clonotype appeared many times. The genes are TRBV11-2 and TRBJ1-2; D is unclear. Germline CDR1 reads SGHAT; CDR2 reads FQNNGV. Between the trimmed V and J ends, which lost 4 bases and 0 bases, there was a span of 9 bases. The CDR3 has 14 amino acids. The CDR3 region is CASSSPGSNYGYTF. DNA of the CDR3: TGTGCCAGCAGCTCCCCGGGTTCTAACTATGGCTACACCTTC.

There are many counts of this clonotype. Here the CDR3 DNA reads TGTGCCAGCAGCACCCCCGGGACAGCTGGCTACACCTTC. Its protein product is CASSTPGTAGYTF. This chain connects TRBV28 to TRBJ1-2; 7 positions agree with TRBD1. The CDR3 runs to 13 residues. Germline V gene sequence: CDR1 MDHEN, CDR2 SYDVKM. Trimming took 6 bases from V and 7 from J; bases not matched to a gene: 8.

This clonotype was counted many times. The V gene is TRBV7-2, the J gene TRBJ1-2, with D tentatively TRBD1 (5 bases). CDR1 SGHTA and CDR2 FQGNSA come from the germline V gene. The V gene lost 1 base and the J gene lost 6 bases, with 15 bases spanning the gap. The CDR3 sequence is 15 residues long. CDR3 coding DNA: TGTGCCAGCAGCTTAGGTCTTCAGGGAGTTCATGGCTACACCTTC. Its translation: CASSLGLQGVHGYTF.

At least ten counts were recorded for this clonotype. The chain combines TRBV4-2 with TRBJ2-2; maybe TRBD2 (5 bases). CDR1 LGHNA and CDR2 YNFKEQ come from the germline V gene. This CDR3 is 16 amino acids long. The germline V and J ends were trimmed by 5 bases and 6 bases, with 19 bases remaining between them. In DNA, the CDR3 is TGTGCCAGCAGCACCCGGGAACGGGCCGAGGCCGGGGAGCTGTTTTTT. Its protein product is CASSTRERAEAGELFF.

In regard to this clonotype: Germline is not matched at one junction end, which may reflect a read error. V is TRBV6-1 and J is TRBJ2-1, with D perhaps TRBD2 (8 bases). CDR1 MNHNS and CDR2 SASEGT come from the germline V gene. The CDR3 runs to 15 residues. CDR3 protein: CATRLAGGSGGEQSF. As DNA, the CDR3 is TGTGCCACCCGACTGGCGGGGGGATCAGGGGGTGAGCAGTCCTTC.

This clonotype came up once. This may be a read error: a much more frequent sequence differs by one nucleotide. The CDR3 does not close with the conserved phenylalanine or tryptophan, likely indicating a read error. This sequence joins TRBV27 and TRBJ2-1; D is undetermined. Per germline, CDR1 MNHEY and CDR2 SMNVEV (reference sequence). The CDR3 loop spans 11 amino acids. V shed 8 bases and J shed 4 bases, with 6 bases lying between them. CDR3 nucleotides: TGTGCCAGCGGAAATTACAATGAGCAGTTCGTC. Translated, it gives CASGNYNEQFV.

This clonotype was detected many times. J is TRBJ2-1 and V is TRBV19, with 7 bases lining up with TRBD1. CDR1 and CDR2 (germline): LNHDA, SQIVND (reference sequence). Germline trimming cut 4 bases from V and 4 bases from J; bases unmatched to any gene: 10. The CDR3 runs to 16 residues. In DNA, the CDR3 is TGTGCCAGTAGTACCACCCCTCCGGACAGGTACAATGAGCAGTTCTTC. It yields the protein CASSTTPPDRYNEQFF.

In this sample, this clonotype turned up many times. The chain carries TRBV28 and TRBJ1-3, with a weak D call TRBD1 (5 bases). CDR3 length: 13 residues. V was pared by 6 bases and J by 4 bases, with 10 bases between. Germline V gene lookup returns CDR1 MDHEN and CDR2 SYDVKM. The CDR3 here is CASSEDNGNTIYF. In nucleotides, the CDR3 is TGTGCCAGCAGCGAGGACAACGGAAACACCATATATTTT.

This clonotype appeared many times. V gene TRBV7-9 combines with J gene TRBJ1-2; D is undetermined. This CDR3 is built from 11 residues. Trimming removed 4 bases from V and 8 bases from J, with 8 bases in between. From germline, CDR1 is SEHNR and CDR2 FQNEAQ (reference sequence). CDR3 DNA: TGTGCCAGCAGCTACAGTAGGGGCTACACCTTC. This sequence encodes CASSYSRGYTF.

V is TRBV10-3 and J is TRBJ1-6; TRBD1 matches at 9 bases. Trimming removed 1 base from V and 10 bases from J; junction bases left unmatched: 11. This CDR3 spans 17 amino acids. The germline V gene encodes CDR1 ENHRY and CDR2 SYGVKD. CDR3 in DNA: TGTGCCATCAGTGAGTTTGGGACAGGGAGTGTTAGCTCACCCCTCCACTTT. As protein: CAISEFGTGSVSSPLHF.